This T cell receptor beta chain originates from a study of PD-1 blockade in classical Hodgkin lymphoma. Study background: Nivolumab was given intravenously to patients at 3 mg/kg every 2 weeks.

The CDR3 runs to 14 residues. Germline values: CDR1 MNHEY, CDR2 SMNVEV (reference sequence). V was trimmed by 7 bases and J by 3 bases, leaving 13 bases between them. The method was immunoSEQ multiplex PCR; TCRdb's version includes in-frame clones alone and lacks a portion of them. The sample lists about 18,000 clones, around four fifths occurring once. The time point was: cycle 4 day 1 (C4D1), after around six weeks of nivolumab. Every patient had relapsed following autologous stem cell transplantation, and cohorts differed in brentuximab vedotin exposure. With magnetic negative selection, CD4+ T cells were purified from PBMCs that had been thawed.

The clonotype was recovered from a human donor with classical Hodgkin lymphoma. The material sequenced was CD4+ T cells from blood, taken before the fourth cycle of nivolumab. The J gene is TRBJ1-5, the V gene TRBV27; tentative D call: TRBD1 (5 bases). CDR3 loop: CASKRGGNNQPQHF. As DNA, the CDR3 is TGTGCCAGCAAGAGGGGAGGGAACAATCAGCCCCAGCATTTT.